The entry that follows covers one T cell receptor beta chain sequence. Germline values: CDR1 SGHDN, CDR2 FVKESK. The V gene end was trimmed by 2 bases and the J gene end by 7 bases; junction bases not matched to a gene: 8. The CDR3 is made up of 14 amino acids. This sample was included in a study of technical replicates of blood from a handful of donors. Assay used: immunoSEQ multiplex PCR; TCRdb lists only in-frame clones, some missing. Of roughly 80,000 clones in the sample, approximately 90% are singletons; the top ten hold 0.41%. What was sequenced was T cells isolated from PBMCs. The V gene is TRBV14, the J gene TRBJ2-7, with 7 bases fitting TRBD1. This receptor was obtained from a human donor in good health. The CDR3 spells CASSQPRQGAEQYF. The CDR3 DNA reads as TGTGCCAGCAGCCAACCGAGACAGGGAGCGGAGCAGTACTTC. The full variable domain, completed using reference TRBV14 and TRBJ2-7, is EAGVTQFPSHSVIEKGQTVTLRCDPISGHDNLYWYRRVMGKEIKFLLHFVKESKQDESGMPNNRFLAERTGGTYSTLKVQPAELEDSGVYFCASSQPRQGAEQYFGPGTRLTVT.